This record covers a single TCR beta chain. Its antigen is not known. These data are taken from a study of high-grade serous ovarian cancer treatment subgroups. At the level of the study: Each sample yielded on average about 7,000 unique TCR beta rearrangements from about 15,000 reads. Overall study findings and caveats: Repertoire analysis covered CDR3 alone, not CDR1 or CDR2. TCR relatedness rose with neoantigen level and trended with mutation load. Different patients shared almost no repertoire; same-patient tumors shared about 0.11 to 0.85.

Sequencing used immunoSEQ multiplex PCR; TCRdb keeps in-frame clones, though not all of them. The sample holds over 15,000 clones, almost 75% seen once. Between the trimmed V and J ends, which lost 5 bases and 8 bases, there was a span of 12 bases. Per the germline V gene, CDR1 is SGHTA and CDR2 is FQGNSA. CDR3 length: 13 residues. Tumor tissue was taken before any definitive surgery or chemotherapy was given. This rearrangement joins TRBV7-2 to TRBJ1-4, with D maybe TRBD1 (5 bases). Sample: tumor tissue. The origin of this receptor is a human donor with high-grade serous ovarian cancer. CDR3 nucleotides: TGTGCCAGCAGCATGGGGCCCGGGGAAAAACTGTTTTTT. Encoded protein: CASSMGPGEKLFF.